Listed here is a single T cell receptor beta chain. The sample belongs to a study of blood T cell repertoires in COVID-19. Study background: The cDNA or gDNA used as material had been derived from T cells, B-cell-depleted T cells, or PBMCs.

Authors' methods: Reference gene primer amplification gave estimated nucleated cell counts. Libraries were prepared by immunoSEQ multiplex PCR; TCRdb keeps only in-frame clonotypes and omits some of them. The V and J calls and clone size were taken over from that table, and D and trimming were inferred from the DNA. The sample lists about 70,000 clones; roughly 86% were seen once. Germline V gene lookup returns CDR1 SNHLY and CDR2 FYNNEI. The CDR3 runs to 14 residues. J gave up 5 bases and V 6 bases, and 9 bases lay outside the gene matches. The specimen sequenced was peripheral blood. J is TRBJ1-2 and V is TRBV2; 7 nucleotides agree with TRBD1. The receptor was isolated from an older woman with acute or convalescent COVID-19. CDR3 residues: CASSQGVGSYGYTF. The CDR3 DNA reads as TGTGCCAGCAGCCAGGGGGTCGGGAGTTATGGCTACACCTTC.